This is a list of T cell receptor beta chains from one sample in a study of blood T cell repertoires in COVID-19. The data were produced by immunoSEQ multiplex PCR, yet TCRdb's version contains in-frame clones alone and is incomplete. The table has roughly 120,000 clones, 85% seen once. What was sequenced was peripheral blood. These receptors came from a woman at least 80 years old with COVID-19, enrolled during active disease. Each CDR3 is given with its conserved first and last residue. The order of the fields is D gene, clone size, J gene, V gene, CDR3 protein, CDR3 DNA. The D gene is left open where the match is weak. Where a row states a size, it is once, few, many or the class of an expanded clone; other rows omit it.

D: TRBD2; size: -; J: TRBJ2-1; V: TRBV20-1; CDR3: CSASRAGGNNEQFF; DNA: TGCAGTGCTAGTCGAGCGGGAGGGAACAATGAGCAGTTCTTC
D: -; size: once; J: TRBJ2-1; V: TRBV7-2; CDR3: CASSSETEQFF; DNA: TGTGCCAGCAGCTCGGAGACGGAGCAGTTCTTC
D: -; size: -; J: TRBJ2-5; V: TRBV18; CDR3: CASSPVGQGGQETQYF; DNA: TGTGCCAGCTCACCAGTCGGACAGGGAGGGCAAGAGACCCAGTACTTC
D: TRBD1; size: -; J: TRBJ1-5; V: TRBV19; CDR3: CASSRPTGGLESNQPQHF; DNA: TGTGCCAGTAGTAGGCCGACAGGGGGCCTGGAAAGCAATCAGCCCCAGCATTTT
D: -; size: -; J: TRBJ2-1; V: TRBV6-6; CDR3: CASSPTGLSTHNEQFF; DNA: TGTGCCAGCAGTCCTACAGGGCTTTCGACTCACAATGAGCAGTTCTTC
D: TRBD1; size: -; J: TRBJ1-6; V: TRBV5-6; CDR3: CASSLGGQGASNSPLHF; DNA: TGTGCCAGCAGCTTGGGAGGACAGGGGGCCTCTAATTCACCCCTCCACTTT
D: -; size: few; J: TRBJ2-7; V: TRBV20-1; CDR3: CSAARLDEQYF; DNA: TGCAGTGCCGCTAGACTCGACGAGCAGTACTTC
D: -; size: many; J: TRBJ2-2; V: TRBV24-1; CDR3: CATSEGAPGKAGELFF; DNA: TGTGCCACCAGTGAGGGGGCTCCAGGGAAGGCCGGGGAGCTGTTTTTT
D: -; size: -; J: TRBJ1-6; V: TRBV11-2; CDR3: CASSLNEGLRNSPLHF; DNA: TGTGCCAGCAGCCTAAATGAAGGACTTCGCAATTCACCCCTCCACTTT
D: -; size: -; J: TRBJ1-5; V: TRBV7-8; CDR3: CASSLQRPSPQHF; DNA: TGTGCCAGCAGCTTACAGCGCCCCTCGCCCCAGCATTTT
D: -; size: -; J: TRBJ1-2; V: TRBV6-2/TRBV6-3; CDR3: CASSDTGYDYTF; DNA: TGTGCCAGCAGCGACACAGGGTACGACTACACCTTC
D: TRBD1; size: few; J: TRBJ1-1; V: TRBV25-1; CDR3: CASRRTGQAFF; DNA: TGTGCCAGCAGGAGGACAGGCCAAGCTTTCTTT
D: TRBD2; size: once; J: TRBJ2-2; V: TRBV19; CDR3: CASSHPGLAGATNTGELFF; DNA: TGTGCCAGTAGTCATCCGGGACTAGCGGGAGCTACGAACACCGGGGAGCTGTTTTTT
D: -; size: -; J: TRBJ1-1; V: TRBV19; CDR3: CASSTQGNTEAFF; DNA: TGTGCCAGTAGTACACAGGGGAACACTGAAGCTTTCTTT
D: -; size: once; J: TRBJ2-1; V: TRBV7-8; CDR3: CASSFLAINEQFF; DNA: TGTGCCAGCAGCTTCCTAGCAATCAATGAGCAGTTCTTC
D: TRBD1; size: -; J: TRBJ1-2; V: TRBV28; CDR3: CASNRQGADYGYTF; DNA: TGTGCCAGCAACAGACAGGGTGCCGACTATGGCTACACCTTC
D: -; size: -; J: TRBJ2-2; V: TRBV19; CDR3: CASAGTPNTGELFF; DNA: TGTGCCAGTGCCGGGACTCCGAACACCGGGGAGCTGTTTTTT
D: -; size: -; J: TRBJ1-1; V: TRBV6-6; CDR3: CASSYGATEAFF; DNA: TGTGCCAGCAGTTATGGAGCAACTGAAGCTTTCTTT
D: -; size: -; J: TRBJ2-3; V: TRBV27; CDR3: CASSQDVSDTQYF; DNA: TGTGCCAGCAGTCAGGATGTCTCAGATACGCAGTATTTT
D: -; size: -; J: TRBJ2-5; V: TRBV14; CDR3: CASSQDSTGSQYF; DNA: TGTGCCAGCAGCCAAGATTCGACGGGTAGCCAGTACTTC
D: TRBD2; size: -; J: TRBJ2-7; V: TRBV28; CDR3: CASSPGLAGEQYF; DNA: TGTGCCAGCAGCCCGGGACTAGCGGGTGAGCAGTACTTC
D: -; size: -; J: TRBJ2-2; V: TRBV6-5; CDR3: CASSQLWTGELFF; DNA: TGTGCCAGCAGTCAACTATGGACCGGGGAGCTGTTTTTT
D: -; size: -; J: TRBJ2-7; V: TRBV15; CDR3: CATSPDARGGREQYF; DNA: TGTGCCACCAGCCCGGATGCAAGGGGGGGAAGGGAGCAGTACTTC
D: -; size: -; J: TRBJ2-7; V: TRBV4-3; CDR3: CASSQGQGLFSYEQYF; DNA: TGCGCCAGCAGCCAAGGACAGGGACTTTTTTCCTACGAGCAGTACTTC
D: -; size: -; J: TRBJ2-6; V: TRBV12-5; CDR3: CASGLVPGSSGANVLTF; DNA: TGTGCTAGTGGTTTGGTACCGGGGAGCTCTGGGGCCAACGTCCTGACTTTC
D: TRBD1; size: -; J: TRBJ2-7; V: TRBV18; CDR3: CASSQGQGALGEQYF; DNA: TGTGCCAGCTCACAGGGACAGGGGGCTCTCGGCGAGCAGTACTTC
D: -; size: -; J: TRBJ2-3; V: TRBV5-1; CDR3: CASSLVAGGSTDTQYF; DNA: TGCGCCAGCAGCTTGGTGGCCGGGGGAAGCACAGATACGCAGTATTTT
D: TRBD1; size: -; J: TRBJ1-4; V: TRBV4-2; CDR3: CASRPGGAGTNEKLFF; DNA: TGTGCCAGCAGGCCAGGGGGCGCAGGGACTAATGAAAAACTGTTTTTT
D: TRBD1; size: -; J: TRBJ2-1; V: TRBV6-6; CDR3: CASRRGPTSEQFF; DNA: TGTGCCAGCAGGAGGGGGCCTACCAGTGAGCAGTTCTTC
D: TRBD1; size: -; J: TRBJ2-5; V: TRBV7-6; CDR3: CASSRTGLQETQYF; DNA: TGTGCCAGCAGCCGGACAGGGCTACAAGAGACCCAGTACTTC
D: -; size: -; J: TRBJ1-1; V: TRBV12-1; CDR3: CASSFGTETLNTEAFF; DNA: TGTGCCAGCAGCTTTGGGACAGAGACTTTGAACACTGAAGCTTTCTTT